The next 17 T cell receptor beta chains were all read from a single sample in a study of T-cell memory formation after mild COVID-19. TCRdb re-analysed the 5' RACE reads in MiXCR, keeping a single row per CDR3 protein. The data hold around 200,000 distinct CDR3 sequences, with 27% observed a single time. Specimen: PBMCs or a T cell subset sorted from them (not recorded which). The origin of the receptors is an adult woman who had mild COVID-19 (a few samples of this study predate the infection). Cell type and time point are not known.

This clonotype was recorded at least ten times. In DNA, the CDR3 is TGTGCCAGCAGTTTAGTTTATCGGGGTGAAGCTTTCTTT. Its protein is CASSLVYRGEAFF. The V gene is TRBV12-3 or TRBV12-4, the J gene TRBJ1-1; D is unclear. CDR3 length equals 13 residues. Trimming took 1 base from V and 7 from J, leaving 10 bases between them.

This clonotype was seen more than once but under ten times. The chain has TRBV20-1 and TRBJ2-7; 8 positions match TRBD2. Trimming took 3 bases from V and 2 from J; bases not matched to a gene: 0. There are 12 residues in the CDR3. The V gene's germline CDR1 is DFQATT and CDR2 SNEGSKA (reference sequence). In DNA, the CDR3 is TGCAGTGCTAGCGGGAGGGCCTACGAGCAGTACTTC. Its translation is CSASGRAYEQYF.

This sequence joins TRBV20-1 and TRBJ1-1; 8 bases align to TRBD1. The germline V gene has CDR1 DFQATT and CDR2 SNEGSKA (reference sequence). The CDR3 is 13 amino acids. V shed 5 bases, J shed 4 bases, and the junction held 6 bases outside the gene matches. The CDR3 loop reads CSAGGTGITEAFF. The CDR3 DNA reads TGCAGTGCTGGAGGGACAGGAATCACTGAAGCTTTCTTT.

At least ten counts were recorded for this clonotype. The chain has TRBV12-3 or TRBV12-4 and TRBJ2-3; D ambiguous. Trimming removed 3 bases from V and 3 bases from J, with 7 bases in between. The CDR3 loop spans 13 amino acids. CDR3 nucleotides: TGTGCCAGCAGTTTGAGTGGAACAGATACGCAGTATTTT. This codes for CASSLSGTDTQYF.

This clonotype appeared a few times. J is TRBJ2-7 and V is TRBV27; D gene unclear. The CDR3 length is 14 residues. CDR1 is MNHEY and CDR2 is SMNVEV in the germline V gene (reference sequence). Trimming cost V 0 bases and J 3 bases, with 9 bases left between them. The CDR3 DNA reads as TGTGCCAGCAGTTTATCGCCCCTCTACTACGAGCAGTACTTC. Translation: CASSLSPLYYEQYF.

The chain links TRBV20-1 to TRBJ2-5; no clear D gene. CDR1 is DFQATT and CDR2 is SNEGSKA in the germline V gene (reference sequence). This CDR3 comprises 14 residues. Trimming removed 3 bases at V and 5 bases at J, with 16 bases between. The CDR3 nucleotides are TGCAGTGCTAGCTTCCAGTCGAGTTTGGAGACCCAGTACTTC. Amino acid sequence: CSASFQSSLETQYF.

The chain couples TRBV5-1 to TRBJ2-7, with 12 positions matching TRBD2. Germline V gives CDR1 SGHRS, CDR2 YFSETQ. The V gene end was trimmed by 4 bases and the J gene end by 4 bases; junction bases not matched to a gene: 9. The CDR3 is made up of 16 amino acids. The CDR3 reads CASSPASGRALYEQYF. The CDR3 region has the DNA TGCGCCAGCAGCCCAGCTAGCGGGAGGGCCTTGTACGAGCAGTACTTC.

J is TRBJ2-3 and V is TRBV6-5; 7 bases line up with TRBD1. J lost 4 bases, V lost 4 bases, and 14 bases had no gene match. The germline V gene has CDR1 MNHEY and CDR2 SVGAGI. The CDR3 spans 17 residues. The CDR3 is CASSSRWKTGLADTQYF. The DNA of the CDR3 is TGTGCCAGCAGTTCTCGGTGGAAGACAGGGTTGGCAGATACGCAGTATTTT.

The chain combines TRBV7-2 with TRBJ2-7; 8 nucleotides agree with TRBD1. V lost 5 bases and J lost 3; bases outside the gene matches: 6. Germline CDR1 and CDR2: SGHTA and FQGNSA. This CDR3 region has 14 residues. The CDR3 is CASSQDRGDYEQYF. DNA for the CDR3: TGTGCCAGCAGCCAAGACAGGGGTGACTACGAGCAGTACTTC.

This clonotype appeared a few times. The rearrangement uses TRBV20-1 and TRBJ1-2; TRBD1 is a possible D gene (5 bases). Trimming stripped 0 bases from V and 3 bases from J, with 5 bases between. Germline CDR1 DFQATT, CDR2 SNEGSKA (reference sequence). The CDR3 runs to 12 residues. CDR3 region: CSAREGHYGYTF. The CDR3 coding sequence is TGCAGTGCTAGAGAGGGGCACTATGGCTACACCTTC.

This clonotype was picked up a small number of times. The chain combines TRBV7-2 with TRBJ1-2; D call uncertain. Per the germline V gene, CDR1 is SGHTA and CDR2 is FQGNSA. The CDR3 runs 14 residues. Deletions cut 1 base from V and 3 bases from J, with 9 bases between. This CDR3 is CASSLVRTDYGYTF. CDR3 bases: TGTGCCAGCAGCTTAGTCCGGACGGACTATGGCTACACCTTC.

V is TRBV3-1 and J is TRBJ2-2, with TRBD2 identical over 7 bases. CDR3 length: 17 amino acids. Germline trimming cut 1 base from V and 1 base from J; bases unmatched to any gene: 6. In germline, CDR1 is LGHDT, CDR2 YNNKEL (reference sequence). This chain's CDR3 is CASSQGIGGGNTGELFF. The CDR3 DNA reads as TGTGCCAGCAGCCAAGGTATAGGCGGGGGGAACACCGGGGAGCTGTTTTTT.

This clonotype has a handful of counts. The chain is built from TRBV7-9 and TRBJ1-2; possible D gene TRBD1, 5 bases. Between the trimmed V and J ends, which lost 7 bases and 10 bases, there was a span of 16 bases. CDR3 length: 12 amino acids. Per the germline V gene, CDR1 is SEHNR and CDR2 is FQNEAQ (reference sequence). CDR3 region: CASTPTVPPYTF. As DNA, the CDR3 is TGTGCCAGCACCCCGACAGTTCCTCCCTACACCTTC.

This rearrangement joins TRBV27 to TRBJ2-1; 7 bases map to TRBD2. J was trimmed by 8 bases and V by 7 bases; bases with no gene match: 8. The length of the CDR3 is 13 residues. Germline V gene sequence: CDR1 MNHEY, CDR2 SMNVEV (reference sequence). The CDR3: CASMGGGSDEQFF. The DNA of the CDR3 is TGTGCCAGCATGGGGGGGGGGAGTGATGAGCAGTTCTTC.

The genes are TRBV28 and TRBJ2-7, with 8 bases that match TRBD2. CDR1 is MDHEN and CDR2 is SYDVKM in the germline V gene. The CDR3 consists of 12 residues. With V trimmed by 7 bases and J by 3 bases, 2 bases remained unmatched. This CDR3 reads CASTRGDYEQYF. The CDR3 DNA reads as TGTGCCAGCACGCGGGGGGACTACGAGCAGTACTTC. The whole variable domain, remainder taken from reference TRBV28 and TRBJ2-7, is DVKVTQSSRYLVKRTGEKVFLECVQDMDHENMFWYRQDPGLGLRLIYFSYDVKMKEKGDIPEGYSVSREKKERFSLILESASTNQTSMYLCASTRGDYEQYFGPGTRLTVT.

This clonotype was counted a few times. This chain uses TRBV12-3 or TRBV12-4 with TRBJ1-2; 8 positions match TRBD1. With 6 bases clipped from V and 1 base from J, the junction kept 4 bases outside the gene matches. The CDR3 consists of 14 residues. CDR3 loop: CASSLQGVNYGYTF. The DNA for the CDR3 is TGTGCCAGCAGCCTACAGGGGGTTAACTATGGCTACACCTTC.

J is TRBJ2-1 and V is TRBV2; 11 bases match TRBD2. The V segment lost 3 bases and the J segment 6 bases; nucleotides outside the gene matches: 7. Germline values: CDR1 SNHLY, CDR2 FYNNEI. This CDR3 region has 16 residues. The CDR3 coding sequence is TGTGCCAGCAGTGACACCCTAGCGGGGGGCCCCAATGAGCAGTTCTTC. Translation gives CASSDTLAGGPNEQFF.